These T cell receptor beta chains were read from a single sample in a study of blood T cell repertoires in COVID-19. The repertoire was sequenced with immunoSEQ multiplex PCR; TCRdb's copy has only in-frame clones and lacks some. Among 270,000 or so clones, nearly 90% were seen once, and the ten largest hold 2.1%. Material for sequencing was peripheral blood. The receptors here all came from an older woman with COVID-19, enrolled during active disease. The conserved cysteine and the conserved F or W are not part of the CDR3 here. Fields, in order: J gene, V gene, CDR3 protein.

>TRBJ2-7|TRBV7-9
ASSSRGQIQY
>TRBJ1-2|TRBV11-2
ASRSLQAYGYT
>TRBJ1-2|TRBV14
ASSQEGRGYGYT
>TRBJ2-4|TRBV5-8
ASSLELAKNIQY
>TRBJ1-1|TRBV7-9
AVGSEAF
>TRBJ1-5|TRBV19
ASSTGTGEGQPQH
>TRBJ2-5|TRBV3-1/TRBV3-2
ASSPPARTGRVLAQY
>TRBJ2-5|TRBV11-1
ASTQNRDAETQY
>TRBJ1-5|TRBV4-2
ASSFFSRQGGNQPQH
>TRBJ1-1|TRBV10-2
ASSDQQGARKAF
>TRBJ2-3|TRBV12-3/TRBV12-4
ASSSSLDTQY
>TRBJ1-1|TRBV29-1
SVATGLSNTEAF
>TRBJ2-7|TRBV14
ASSPLPGQGAREQY
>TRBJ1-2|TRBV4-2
ASSQGTPANYGYT
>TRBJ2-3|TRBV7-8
ASSSQQGSTDTQY
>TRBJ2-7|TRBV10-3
AISARDTSYEQY
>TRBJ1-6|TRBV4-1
ASSQGGGAGWNSPLH
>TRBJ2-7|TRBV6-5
ASSPGIGYEQY
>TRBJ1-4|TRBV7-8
ASSSGQGEREKLF
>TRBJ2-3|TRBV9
ASSRTSGGAADTQY
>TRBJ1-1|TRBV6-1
ASREDRVENTEAF
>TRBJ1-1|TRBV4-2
ASSQPVNRGQAEAF
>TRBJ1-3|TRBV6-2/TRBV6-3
ASSYSRDREYSGSTIY
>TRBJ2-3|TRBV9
ASSTHTTSTDTQY
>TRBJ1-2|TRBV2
ASSRPGQGTYGYT
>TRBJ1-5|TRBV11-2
ASSLDRGNQPQH
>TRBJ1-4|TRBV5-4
ASSEPTGRGNEKLF
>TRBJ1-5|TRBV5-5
ARIGRGQGGGQPQH
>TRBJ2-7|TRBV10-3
AISELTDTYEQY
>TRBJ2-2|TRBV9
ASSVSASGATGELF
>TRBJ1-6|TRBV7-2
ASSPRTGDNSPLH
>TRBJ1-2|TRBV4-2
ASSQDRPLGGYGYT
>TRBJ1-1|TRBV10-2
ASSEGRGTEAF
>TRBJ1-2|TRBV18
ASSPAGTPYGYT
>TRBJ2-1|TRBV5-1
ASSLVAGGYNEQF
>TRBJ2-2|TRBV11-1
ASSGTVNTGELF
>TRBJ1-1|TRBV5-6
ASSFLREGAF
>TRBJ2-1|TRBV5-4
ASSLWLAGGSRV
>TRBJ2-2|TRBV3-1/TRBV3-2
ACKTGTGITGELF
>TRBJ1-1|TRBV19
ASNPGPGQGGSDTEAF
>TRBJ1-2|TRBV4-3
ASSQYPTGTGFEYGYT
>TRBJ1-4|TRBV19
ASSIGGTNEKLF